This TCR beta chain was profiled in a study of response to subunit inactivated influenza vaccine. Findings and caveats of the study: New T cells are recruited in small numbers by each seasonal influenza vaccination, according to the authors' suggestion.

This clonotype showed up many times. Its specificity is unknown. In TCRdb, the RT-PCR reads were re-called with MiXCR into one record per CDR3 protein. This sample carries 170,000 or so distinct CDR3 sequences, over 8.5% of them seen once, and the ten largest clones take 35% to 40%. The germline gives CDR1 SGHAT, CDR2 FQNNGV. Trimming took 6 bases from V and 4 from J; bases not matched to a gene: 3. The CDR3 length is 14 residues. This rearrangement joins TRBV11-2 to TRBJ2-5; 12 bases are a match to TRBD2. The starting material was CD8+ T cells sorted from PBMCs, obtained around 2 years after vaccination. This TCR was sampled from a man aged 50-75 years who received an inactivated influenza vaccine. For the CDR3, the DNA is TGTGCCAGCAGTCTAGCGGGAGGGAGAGAGACCCAGTACTTC. The encoded protein is CASSLAGGRETQYF.